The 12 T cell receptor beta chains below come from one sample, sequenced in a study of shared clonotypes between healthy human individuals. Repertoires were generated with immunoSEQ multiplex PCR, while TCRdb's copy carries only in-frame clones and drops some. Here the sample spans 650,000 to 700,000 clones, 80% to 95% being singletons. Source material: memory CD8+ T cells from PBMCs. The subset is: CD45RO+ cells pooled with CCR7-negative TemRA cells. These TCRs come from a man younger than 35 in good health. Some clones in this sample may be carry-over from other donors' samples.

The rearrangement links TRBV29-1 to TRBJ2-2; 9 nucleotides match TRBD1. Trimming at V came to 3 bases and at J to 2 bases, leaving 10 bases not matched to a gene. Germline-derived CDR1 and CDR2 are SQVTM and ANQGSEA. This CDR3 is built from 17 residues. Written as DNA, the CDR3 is TGCAGCGTTGATTTGGGAGAGACAGGGGGAAACACCGGGGAGCTGTTTTTT. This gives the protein CSVDLGETGGNTGELFF.

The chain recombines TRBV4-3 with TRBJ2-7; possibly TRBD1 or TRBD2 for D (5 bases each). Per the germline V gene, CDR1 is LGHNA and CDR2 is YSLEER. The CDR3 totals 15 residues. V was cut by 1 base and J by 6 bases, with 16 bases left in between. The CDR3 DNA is TGCGCCAGCAGCCAAGGGACGGGGTTTGGGGGCGAGCAGTACTTC. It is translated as CASSQGTGFGGEQYF.

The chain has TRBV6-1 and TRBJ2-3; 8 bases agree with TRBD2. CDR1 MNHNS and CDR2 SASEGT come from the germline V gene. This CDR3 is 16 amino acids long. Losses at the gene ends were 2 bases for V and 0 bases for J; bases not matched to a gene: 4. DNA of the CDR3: TGTGCCAGCAGTGAATTGGCTAGCGGGAGCACAGATACGCAGTATTTT. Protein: CASSELASGSTDTQYF.

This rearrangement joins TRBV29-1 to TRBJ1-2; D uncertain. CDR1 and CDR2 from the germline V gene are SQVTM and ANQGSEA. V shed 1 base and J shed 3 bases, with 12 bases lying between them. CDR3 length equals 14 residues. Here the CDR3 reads CSVEGNGPYYGYTF. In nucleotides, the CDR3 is TGCAGCGTTGAAGGGAACGGCCCTTACTATGGCTACACCTTC. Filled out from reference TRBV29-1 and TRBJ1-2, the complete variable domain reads SAVISQKPSRDICQRGTSLTIQCQVDSQVTMMFWYRQQPGQSLTLIATANQGSEATYESGFVIDKFPISRPNLTFSTLTVSNMSPEDSSIYLCSVEGNGPYYGYTFGSGTRLTVV.

Here the CDR3 DNA reads TGTGCCAGCAGCGTAGACCTGGGCAGGGGTAATGAGCAGTTCTTC. This codes for CASSVDLGRGNEQFF. This sequence joins TRBV9 and TRBJ2-1; possible D gene TRBD1, 6 bases. With 0 bases removed from V and 7 bases from J, the gap between germline ends came to 14 bases. Germline CDR1 reads SGDLS; CDR2 reads YYNGEE. CDR3 length: 15 residues.

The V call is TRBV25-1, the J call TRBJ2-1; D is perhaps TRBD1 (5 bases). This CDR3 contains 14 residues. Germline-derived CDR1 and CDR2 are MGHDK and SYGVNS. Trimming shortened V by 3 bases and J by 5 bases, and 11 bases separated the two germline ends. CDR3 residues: CASSEFRVDNEQFF. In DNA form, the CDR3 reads TGTGCCAGCAGTGAGTTCAGGGTAGACAATGAGCAGTTCTTC.

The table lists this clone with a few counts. The CDR3, as DNA: TGCGCCAGCAGCTTGTGGCAGAACACAGATACGCAGTATTTT. This gives the protein CASSLWQNTDTQYF. The rearrangement links TRBV5-1 to TRBJ2-3, with D unresolved. Germline V gene lookup returns CDR1 SGHRS and CDR2 YFSETQ. Trimming pared 1 base from V and 2 bases from J, leaving 8 bases between. CDR3 length: 14 residues.

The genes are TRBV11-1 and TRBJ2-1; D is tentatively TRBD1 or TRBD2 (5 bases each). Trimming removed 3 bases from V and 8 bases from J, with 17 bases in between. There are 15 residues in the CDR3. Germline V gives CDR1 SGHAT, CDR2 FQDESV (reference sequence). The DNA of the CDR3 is TGTGCCAGCAGCTTCGGAGGCAGGGTCTGGGATGAGCAGTTCTTC. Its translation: CASSFGGRVWDEQFF. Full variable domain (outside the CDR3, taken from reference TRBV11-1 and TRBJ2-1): EAEVAQSPRYKITEKSQAVAFWCDPISGHATLYWYRQILGQGPELLVQFQDESVVDDSQLPKDRFSAERLKGVDSTLKIQPAELGDSAMYLCASSFGGRVWDEQFFGPGTRLTVL.

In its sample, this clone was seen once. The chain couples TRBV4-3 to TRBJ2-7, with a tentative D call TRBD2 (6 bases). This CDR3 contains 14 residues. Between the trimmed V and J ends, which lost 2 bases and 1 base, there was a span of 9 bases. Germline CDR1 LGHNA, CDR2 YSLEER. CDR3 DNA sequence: TGCGCCAGCAGCCAATTCGGGACTTCCTACGAGCAGTACTTC. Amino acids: CASSQFGTSYEQYF.

CDR3 sequence: CASSNGLAGGYNEQFF. CDR3 nucleotides: TGCGCCAGCAGCAACGGGCTAGCGGGAGGTTACAATGAGCAGTTCTTC. V is TRBV4-1 and J is TRBJ2-1; 11 bases are shared with TRBD2. J gave up 4 bases and V 5 bases, and 7 bases lay outside the gene matches. The germline CDR1 and CDR2 sequences are MGHRA and YSYEKL. This CDR3 has 16 amino acids.

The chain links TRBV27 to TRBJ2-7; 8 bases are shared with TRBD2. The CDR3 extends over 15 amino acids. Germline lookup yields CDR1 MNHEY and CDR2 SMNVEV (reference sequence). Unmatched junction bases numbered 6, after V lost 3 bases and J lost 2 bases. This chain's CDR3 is CASSLVYGRAYEQYF. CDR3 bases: TGTGCCAGCAGTTTGGTATACGGGAGGGCCTACGAGCAGTACTTC.

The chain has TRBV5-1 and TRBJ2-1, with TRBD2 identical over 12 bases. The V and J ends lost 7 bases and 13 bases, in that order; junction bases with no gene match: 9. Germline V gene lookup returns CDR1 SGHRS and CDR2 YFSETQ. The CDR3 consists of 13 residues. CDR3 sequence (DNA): TGCGCCAGCGCCTGGGCTAGCGGGAGGGCCCAGTTCTTC. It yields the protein CASAWASGRAQFF.